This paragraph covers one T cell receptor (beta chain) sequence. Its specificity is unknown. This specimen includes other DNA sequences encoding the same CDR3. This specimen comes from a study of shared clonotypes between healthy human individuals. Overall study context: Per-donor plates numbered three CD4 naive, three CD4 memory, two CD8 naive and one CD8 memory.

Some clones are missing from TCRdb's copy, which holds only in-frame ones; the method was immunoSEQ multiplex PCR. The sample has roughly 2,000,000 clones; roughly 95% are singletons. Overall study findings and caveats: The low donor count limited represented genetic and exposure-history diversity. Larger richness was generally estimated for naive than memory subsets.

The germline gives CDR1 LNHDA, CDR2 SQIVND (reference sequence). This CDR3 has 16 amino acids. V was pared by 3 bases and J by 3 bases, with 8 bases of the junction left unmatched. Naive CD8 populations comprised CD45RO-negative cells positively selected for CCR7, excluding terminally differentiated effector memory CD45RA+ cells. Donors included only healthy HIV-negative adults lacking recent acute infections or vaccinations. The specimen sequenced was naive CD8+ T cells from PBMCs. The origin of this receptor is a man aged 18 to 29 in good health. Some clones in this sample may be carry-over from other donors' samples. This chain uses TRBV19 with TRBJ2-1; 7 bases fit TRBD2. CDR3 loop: CASSISRLAGYNEQFF. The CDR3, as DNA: TGTGCCAGTAGTATCTCCCGACTAGCAGGCTACAATGAGCAGTTCTTC.